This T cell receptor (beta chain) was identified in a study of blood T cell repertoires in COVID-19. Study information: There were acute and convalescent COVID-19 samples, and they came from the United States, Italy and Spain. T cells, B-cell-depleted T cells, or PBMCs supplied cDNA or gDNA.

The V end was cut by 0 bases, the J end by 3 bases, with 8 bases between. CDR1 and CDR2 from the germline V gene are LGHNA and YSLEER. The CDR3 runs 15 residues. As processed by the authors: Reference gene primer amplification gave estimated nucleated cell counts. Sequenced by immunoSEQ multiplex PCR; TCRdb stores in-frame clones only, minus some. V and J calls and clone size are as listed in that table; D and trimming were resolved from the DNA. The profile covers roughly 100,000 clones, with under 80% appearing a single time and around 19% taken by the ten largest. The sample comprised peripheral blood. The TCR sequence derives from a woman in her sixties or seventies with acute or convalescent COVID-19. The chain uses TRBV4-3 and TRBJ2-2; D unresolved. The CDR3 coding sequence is TGCGCCAGCAGCCAAGATACCCCGGACACCGGGGAGCTGTTTTTT. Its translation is CASSQDTPDTGELFF.